Listed here are 30 T cell receptor beta chains from one sample, sequenced in a study of blood T cell repertoires in COVID-19. Clones were read by immunoSEQ multiplex PCR, and TCRdb kept only the in-frame ones, dropping some. The sample includes around 110,000 clones, around nine tenths of them seen just once. Material: peripheral blood. The receptors originated from a human donor with active COVID-19. The donor label of this sample is uncertain.

This chain links TRBV6-2 or TRBV6-3 with TRBJ2-2, with 7 bases that match TRBD1. The V gene's germline CDR1 is MNHEY and CDR2 SVGEGT. V lost 0 bases to trimming and J lost 9 bases; unmatched junction nucleotides: 7. The CDR3 runs 15 residues. The CDR3 is CASSYSDRVGRELFF. DNA of the CDR3: TGTGCCAGCAGTTACTCCGACAGGGTCGGCCGGGAGCTGTTTTTT.

This rearrangement joins TRBV18 to TRBJ2-7, with D unclear. The CDR3 runs 17 residues. Per the germline V gene, CDR1 is KGHSH and CDR2 is LQKENI. Trimming cost V 3 bases and J 0 bases, with 18 bases left between them. The CDR3 spells CASSPYIETSSSYEQYF. The CDR3 DNA follows: TGTGCCAGCTCACCCTACATTGAGACTTCGAGCTCCTACGAGCAGTACTTC.

V usage is TRBV30 and J usage is TRBJ1-2; no firm D call. V lost 2 bases, J lost 7 bases, and 8 bases lay in between. This CDR3 comprises 11 residues. The germline CDR1 and CDR2 sequences are GTSNPN and SVGIG (reference sequence). As DNA, the CDR3 is TGTGCCTGGAGTTTACTCTCTGGCTACACCTTC. It codes for CAWSLLSGYTF.

V is TRBV7-2 and J is TRBJ1-6, with 8 positions matching TRBD1. CDR3 length equals 14 residues. V lost 1 base, J lost 10 bases, and 3 bases stayed unmatched. The V gene's germline CDR1 is SGHTA and CDR2 FQGNSA. In DNA, the CDR3 is TGTGCCAGCAGCTTAGGAACAGGGGGGTCACCCCTCCACTTT. Its protein product is CASSLGTGGSPLHF.

This clone was observed once. The chain is built from TRBV18 and TRBJ2-2; D gene ambiguous. The CDR3 loop spans 15 amino acids. The V gene lost 2 bases and the J gene lost 1 base, with 8 bases spanning the gap. CDR1 KGHSH and CDR2 LQKENI come from the germline V gene. The CDR3 spells CASSPSVENTGELFF. As DNA, the CDR3 is TGTGCCAGCTCACCATCGGTAGAGAACACCGGGGAGCTGTTTTTT.

This sequence joins TRBV2 and TRBJ1-2; TRBD1 matches at 8 bases. The CDR3 runs 12 residues. Germline V lookup: CDR1 SNHLY, CDR2 FYNNEI. Unmatched junction bases numbered 3, after V lost 8 bases and J lost 4 bases. The CDR3 here is CASGTGTYGYTF. Written as DNA, the CDR3 is TGTGCCAGCGGGACAGGAACCTATGGCTACACCTTC.

This rearrangement joins TRBV19 to TRBJ2-2, with D tentatively TRBD1 (6 bases). Germline V CDR1 and CDR2: LNHDA, SQIVND (reference sequence). V was shortened by 7 bases and J by 0 bases, with 12 bases between the two germline ends. This CDR3 spans 15 amino acids. The DNA for the CDR3 is TGTGCCAGTATTGGGGGACAAACGAACACCGGGGAGCTGTTTTTT. Translation gives CASIGGQTNTGELFF. The full variable domain, completed using reference TRBV19 and TRBJ2-2, is DGGITQSPKYLFRKEGQNVTLSCEQNLNHDAMYWYRQDPGQGLRLIYYSQIVNDFQKGDIAEGYSVSREKKESFPLTVTSAQKNPTAFYLCASIGGQTNTGELFFGEGSRLTVL.

The chain combines TRBV6-5 with TRBJ1-2, with TRBD1 matching over 7 bases. Per the germline V gene, CDR1 is MNHEY and CDR2 is SVGAGI. This CDR3 region has 15 residues. V shed 2 bases, J shed 7 bases, and the junction held 10 bases outside the gene matches. CDR3 nucleotide sequence: TGTGCCAGCAGTTACAGTCGTAAGGGGGCCGTTGGCTACACCTTC. Encoded protein: CASSYSRKGAVGYTF.

V gene TRBV5-1 combines with J gene TRBJ2-7, with 12 bases lining up with TRBD1. Germline trimming cut 3 bases from V and 6 bases from J; bases unmatched to any gene: 1. Germline V lookup: CDR1 SGHRS, CDR2 YFSETQ. The CDR3 spans 13 residues. CDR3 loop: CASSWDRGREQYF. In nucleotides, the CDR3 is TGCGCCAGCAGCTGGGACAGGGGGCGCGAGCAGTACTTC. The variable domain in full, completed from reference TRBV5-1 and TRBJ2-7, reads KAGVTQTPRYLIKTRGQQVTLSCSPISGHRSVSWYQQTPGQGLQFLFEYFSETQRNKGNFPGRFSGRQFSNSRSEMNVSTLELGDSALYLCASSWDRGREQYFGPGTRLTVT.

The V and J genes are TRBV5-1 and TRBJ1-5; the match to TRBD1 covers 9 bases. Unmatched junction bases numbered 7, after V lost 0 bases and J lost 6 bases. Germline assignment: CDR1 SGHRS and CDR2 YFSETQ. The CDR3 covers 16 residues. The CDR3 sequence is CASSLAGTGKGQPQHF. The DNA of the CDR3 is TGCGCCAGCAGCTTGGCCGGGACAGGGAAAGGTCAGCCCCAGCATTTT.

This clone came up once. CDR3 in DNA: TGTGCCAGCACACCTGGTCTAGCTGGAAACACCATATATTTT. It translates to CASTPGLAGNTIYF. V and J are TRBV6-5 and TRBJ1-3; D call uncertain. V was trimmed by 7 bases and J by 2 bases, leaving 12 bases between them. Germline-derived CDR1 and CDR2 are MNHEY and SVGAGI. The length of the CDR3 is 14 residues.

The chain combines TRBV21-1 with TRBJ1-2; the D call TRBD1 from the table was never checked on the DNA. TRBV21-1 is a pseudogene. The CDR3 has 15 residues. Here the CDR3 reads CASSAPGQGDYGYTF. CDR3 bases: TGTGCCAGCAGCGCTCCGGGACAGGGGGACTATGGCTACACCTTC.

V is TRBV6-5 and J is TRBJ2-7, with a tentative D call TRBD2 (6 bases). This CDR3 spans 12 amino acids. V was cut by 8 bases and J by 3 bases, with 11 bases left in between. The germline CDR1 and CDR2 sequences are MNHEY and SVGAGI. The CDR3 is CASGGRNYEQYF. In nucleotides, the CDR3 is TGTGCCAGCGGGGGGAGGAACTACGAGCAGTACTTC.

V is TRBV4-3 and J is TRBJ2-5, with 7 bases lining up with TRBD1. Germline V CDR1 and CDR2: LGHNA, YSLEER. CDR3 length: 15 amino acids. The V segment lost 3 bases and the J segment 3 bases; nucleotides outside the gene matches: 7. The CDR3 here is CASSQSDRVEETQYF. CDR3 in DNA: TGCGCCAGCAGCCAGAGCGACAGGGTTGAAGAGACCCAGTACTTC.

The rearrangement uses TRBV11-2 and TRBJ2-4; D ambiguous. Trimming took 2 bases from V and 2 from J, leaving 22 bases between them. Per the germline V gene, CDR1 is SGHAT and CDR2 is FQNNGV. CDR3 size: 19 residues. This CDR3 is CASSLIPKHHRKSKNIQYF. Written as DNA, the CDR3 is TGTGCCAGCAGCTTAATCCCGAAGCATCATCGTAAGTCCAAAAACATTCAGTACTTC.

CDR3 region: CASSVGRVGGYTF. For the CDR3, the DNA is TGTGCCAGCAGCGTTGGGAGGGTGGGTGGCTACACCTTC. The rearrangement links TRBV9 to TRBJ1-2; D not resolved. This CDR3 is 13 amino acids long. The V gene's germline CDR1 is SGDLS and CDR2 YYNGEE. Trimming shortened V by 2 bases and J by 7 bases, and 12 bases separated the two germline ends.

This sequence joins TRBV5-1 and TRBJ2-5, with a tentative D call TRBD1 (6 bases). The V gene's germline CDR1 is SGHRS and CDR2 YFSETQ. CDR3 size: 14 residues. Trimming removed 4 bases at V and 2 bases at J, with 12 bases between. The DNA for the CDR3 is TGCGCCAGCAGCCCGTGGACAGATCAAGAGACCCAGTACTTC. Amino acid sequence: CASSPWTDQETQYF.

The V call is TRBV4-1, the J call TRBJ2-5; the match to TRBD2 covers 9 bases. Per the germline V gene, CDR1 is MGHRA and CDR2 is YSYEKL. After removal of 0 bases from V and 1 base from J, the junction contained 6 bases not matched to a gene. The CDR3 has 17 residues. The CDR3 coding sequence is TGCGCCAGCAGCCAAGAGGGTCCTAGCGGGGCCCAAGAGACCCAGTACTTC. It codes for CASSQEGPSGAQETQYF.

The chain combines TRBV6-2 or TRBV6-3 with TRBJ2-5, with D possibly matching TRBD1 (5 bases). Trimming removed 0 bases from V and 5 bases from J, with 10 bases in between. This CDR3 spans 14 amino acids. CDR1 is MNHEY and CDR2 is SVGEGT in the germline V gene. The CDR3 DNA follows: TGTGCCAGCAGTTACTCGGGGCTGAGGGAGACCCAGTACTTC. It translates to CASSYSGLRETQYF.

V and J are TRBV11-3 and TRBJ2-5; a possible D gene is TRBD1 (6 bases). The CDR3 spans 13 residues. The germline CDR1 and CDR2 sequences are SGHNT and YENEEA. Trimming cost V 5 bases and J 3 bases, with 10 bases left between them. The CDR3 sequence is CASSLYREETQYF. The DNA of the CDR3 is TGTGCCAGCAGCCTCTACAGGGAAGAGACCCAGTACTTC.

The sample holds a few counts of this clone. The V and J genes are TRBV6-4 and TRBJ1-6; TRBD1 aligns across 8 bases. CDR3 length equals 15 residues. CDR1 and CDR2 from the germline V gene are MRHNA and SNTAGT. Germline trimming cut 6 bases from V and 6 bases from J; bases unmatched to any gene: 7. The CDR3 bases are TGTGCCAGCAGGGCTGTGACAGGGGCTAATTCACCCCTCCACTTT. Amino acids: CASRAVTGANSPLHF.

The CDR3 DNA sequence: TGTGCCAGCTCACCACTTAGCGGGGGAGGTCAAGAGACCCAGTACTTC. It translates to CASSPLSGGGQETQYF. The rearrangement uses TRBV18 and TRBJ2-5, with TRBD2 identical over 9 bases. Germline CDR1 KGHSH, CDR2 LQKENI. This CDR3 has 16 residues. Trimming cost V 1 base and J 2 bases; bases outside gene matches: 5.

A few counts support this clone. This chain uses TRBV4-2 with TRBJ1-4; 10 nucleotides align to TRBD1. This CDR3 is 18 amino acids long. CDR1 and CDR2 from the germline V gene are LGHNA and YNFKEQ. Trimming took 1 base from V and 8 from J; bases not matched to a gene: 13. In DNA form, the CDR3 reads TGTGCCAGCAGCCAAGTACCGTCCTGGGGACAGGGGTACGAAAAACTGTTTTTT. Translated: CASSQVPSWGQGYEKLFF.

This clone has only one observation. The chain employs TRBV6-4 and TRBJ2-3; 7 bases are a match to TRBD1. The germline V gene encodes CDR1 MRHNA and CDR2 SNTAGT. Trimming at V came to 1 base and at J to 1 base, leaving 5 bases not matched to a gene. There are 16 residues in the CDR3. The CDR3 region is CASSDWAGGRTDTQYF. The CDR3 nucleotides read TGTGCCAGCAGTGACTGGGCAGGGGGACGCACAGATACGCAGTATTTT.

This chain joins TRBV27 and TRBJ1-3; D is unresolved. The CDR3 has 14 amino acids. CDR1 and CDR2 from the germline V gene are MNHEY and SMNVEV (reference sequence). Trimming removed 0 bases from V and 2 bases from J, with 5 bases in between. The CDR3: CASSLSGAGNTIYF. CDR3 nucleotides: TGTGCCAGCAGTTTATCGGGAGCTGGAAACACCATATATTTT.

CDR3 nucleotides: TGTGCCAGCAGTTACTCGGGTAGCCGAAGAGAAGCTTTCTTT. This sequence encodes CASSYSGSRREAFF. The chain employs TRBV6-5 and TRBJ1-1; D remains ambiguous. The CDR3 extends over 14 amino acids. Germline assignment: CDR1 MNHEY and CDR2 SVGAGI. V lost 0 bases and J lost 8, with 13 bases in between.

The rearrangement uses TRBV5-1 and TRBJ2-1, with TRBD2 as a possible D gene (5 bases). Germline V CDR1 and CDR2: SGHRS, YFSETQ. The V and J ends lost 0 bases and 10 bases respectively, with 11 bases between them. The CDR3 runs to 13 residues. CDR3 region: CASSLDAGGEQFF. In DNA form, the CDR3 reads TGCGCCAGCAGCTTGGATGCGGGCGGCGAGCAGTTCTTC.

Only one count was recorded for this clone. The CDR3 reads CASSFGQDQETQYF. The CDR3 DNA is TGTGCCAGCAGCTTTGGACAGGACCAAGAGACCCAGTACTTC. The J gene is TRBJ2-5, the V gene TRBV11-2, with TRBD1 matching over 7 bases. Germline V lookup: CDR1 SGHAT, CDR2 FQNNGV. The CDR3 totals 14 residues. V lost 3 bases, J lost 0 bases, and 1 base stayed unmatched.

The DNA for the CDR3 is TGTGCCAGCAGTGACTCAGTAGGGAGCTTGAACACCGGGGAGCTGTTTTTT. Amino acids: CASSDSVGSLNTGELFF. This chain connects TRBV6-4 to TRBJ2-2, with D possibly TRBD2 on 5 matching bases. Germline-derived CDR1 and CDR2 are MRHNA and SNTAGT. Trimming cost V 0 bases and J 1 base, with 12 bases left between them. This CDR3 has 17 residues.

This chain uses TRBV18 with TRBJ1-2; 8 bases agree with TRBD1. This CDR3 has 13 amino acids. CDR1 and CDR2 from the germline V gene are KGHSH and LQKENI. With 3 bases clipped from V and 7 bases from J, the junction kept 4 bases outside the gene matches. The CDR3 region has the DNA TGTGCCAGCTCACCCGAGGACAGGGCTGGCTACACCTTC. Its translation is CASSPEDRAGYTF.